These 20 T cell receptor beta chains were all obtained from the same sample, sequenced in a study of T cells after yellow fever vaccination. TCRdb reprocessed the 5' RACE reads via MiXCR and lists one record per CDR3 protein. The table has roughly 140,000 distinct CDR3 sequences, more than 6% seen once. Sequencing used CD4+ T cells sorted from PBMCs, obtained 5 days after the yellow fever booster vaccination. These receptors all stem from a man aged 25 to 40 who received the YFV17D yellow fever vaccine.

This clonotype was picked up many times. This chain uses TRBV12-3 or TRBV12-4 with TRBJ1-3, with TRBD1 as a possible D gene (6 bases). The CDR3 spans 15 residues. The V end was cut by 5 bases, the J end by 0 bases, with 11 bases between. In DNA, the CDR3 is TGTGCCAGCAGTCGTACAGGGAGCTCTGGAAACACCATATATTTT. Translated: CASSRTGSSGNTIYF.

This clonotype came up many times. The V gene is TRBV11-2, the J gene TRBJ2-2; the match to TRBD1 covers 7 bases. CDR1 is SGHAT, CDR2 FQNNGV, per germline. This CDR3 is 15 amino acids long. V was pared by 5 bases and J by 1 base, with 4 bases of the junction left unmatched. In DNA form, the CDR3 reads TGTGCCAGCAGCCTCCGGGACAGGAACACCGGGGAGCTGTTTTTT. Translated, it gives CASSLRDRNTGELFF.

Ten or more counts support this clonotype. The chain links TRBV9 to TRBJ2-5; D perhaps matches TRBD2 (5 bases). CDR3 length equals 14 residues. The germline CDR1 and CDR2 sequences are SGDLS and YYNGEE. The V end was cut by 0 bases, the J end by 5 bases, with 11 bases between. CDR3 DNA sequence: TGTGCCAGCAGCGTAGGAGGGCCGAGTGAGACCCAGTACTTC. This translates into CASSVGGPSETQYF.

The chain combines TRBV20-1 with TRBJ1-6; D gene unclear. This CDR3 contains 14 residues. Germline values: CDR1 DFQATT, CDR2 SNEGSKA (reference sequence). Deletions cut 4 bases from V and 0 bases from J, with 7 bases between. The CDR3 DNA sequence: TGCAGTGCTATACCCGGCTCCTATAATTCACCCCTCCACTTT. It codes for CSAIPGSYNSPLHF.

There are many counts of this clonotype. This rearrangement joins TRBV20-1 to TRBJ2-5; D is undetermined. Trimming left V 4 bases short and J 0 bases short, with 12 bases between. Germline V gene sequence: CDR1 DFQATT, CDR2 SNEGSKA (reference sequence). The CDR3 extends over 14 amino acids. DNA of the CDR3: TGCAGTGCTAAGGGTCAGAGGTACCAAGAGACCCAGTACTTC. The encoded protein is CSAKGQRYQETQYF.

Many counts were recorded for this clonotype. The chain employs TRBV7-2 and TRBJ1-2; 9 bases match TRBD1. The CDR3 sequence is 15 residues long. Unmatched junction bases numbered 8, after V lost 1 base and J lost 8 bases. Germline CDR1 and CDR2: SGHTA and FQGNSA. This chain's CDR3 is CASSLVSGTGIGYTF. The CDR3 DNA is TGTGCCAGCAGCTTAGTATCCGGGACAGGGATCGGCTACACCTTC.

This clonotype was found many times. CDR3 amino acids: CASSAGLAGQYF. The CDR3 DNA sequence: TGCGCCAGCAGCGCCGGACTAGCTGGCCAGTATTTT. The V gene is TRBV5-1, the J gene TRBJ2-3; 8 nucleotides line up with TRBD2. Germline V gene data show CDR1 as SGHRS and CDR2 as YFSETQ. Trimming cost V 4 bases and J 12 bases; bases outside gene matches: 7. The CDR3 consists of 12 residues. Using reference TRBV5-1 and TRBJ2-3 for the parts outside the CDR3, the full variable domain is KAGVTQTPRYLIKTRGQQVTLSCSPISGHRSVSWYQQTPGQGLQFLFEYFSETQRNKGNFPGRFSGRQFSNSRSEMNVSTLELGDSALYLCASSAGLAGQYFGPGTRLTVL.

This clonotype was counted between two and nine times. V gene TRBV5-1 combines with J gene TRBJ1-2; D possibly corresponds to TRBD1 (5 bases). The CDR3 extends over 14 amino acids. Trimming took 5 bases from V and 1 from J, leaving 12 bases between them. Germline CDR1 is SGHRS and CDR2 is YFSETQ. The CDR3 coding sequence is TGCGCCAGCAGTCAGGGACCTGATAACTATGGCTACACCTTC. Translating gives CASSQGPDNYGYTF.

This clonotype was recorded at least ten times. The CDR3 sequence is CASSYSGNYIQYF. DNA of the CDR3: TGTGCCAGCAGTTATAGCGGGAATTACATTCAGTACTTC. V usage is TRBV6-2 or TRBV6-3 and J usage is TRBJ2-4; 8 bases fit TRBD2. The CDR3 has 13 amino acids. V was clipped by 3 bases and J by 8 bases; unmatched bases: 3. CDR1 and CDR2 from the germline V gene are MNHEY and SVGEGT.

This clonotype came up many times. This rearrangement joins TRBV15 to TRBJ2-7; D call uncertain. CDR1 is LNHNV and CDR2 is YYDKDF in the germline V gene (reference sequence). This CDR3 is built from 14 residues. The V gene lost 1 base and the J gene lost 4 bases, with 11 bases spanning the gap. CDR3 loop: CATSRVDGRYEQYF. In DNA form, the CDR3 reads TGTGCCACCAGCAGAGTTGACGGAAGATACGAGCAGTACTTC.

This clonotype has ten or more counts. The rearrangement uses TRBV29-1 and TRBJ2-1, with D hard to call. The CDR3 spans 11 residues. Germline CDR1 and CDR2: SQVTM and ANQGSEA. V lost 7 bases and J 0 bases, leaving 4 bases between the germline ends. The CDR3 protein is CSGGSYNEQFF. The CDR3 region has the DNA TGCAGCGGAGGCTCCTACAATGAGCAGTTCTTC.

There are many counts of this clonotype. The CDR3 loop reads CASSQDRDRGQKEYF. The CDR3 nucleotides read TGCGCCAGCAGCCAAGATAGGGACAGGGGGCAGAAGGAGTACTTC. The rearrangement joins TRBV4-3 to TRBJ2-7; TRBD1 matches at 12 bases. Germline V lookup: CDR1 LGHNA, CDR2 YSLEER. The length of the CDR3 is 15 residues. The V and J ends lost 0 bases and 11 bases, in that order; junction bases with no gene match: 8.

This clonotype was seen repeatedly, ten times or more. V gene TRBV15 combines with J gene TRBJ2-2, with D tentatively TRBD2 (5 bases). The V gene's germline CDR1 is LNHNV and CDR2 YYDKDF (reference sequence). The ends were cut back, 0 bases at V and 4 bases at J, with 9 bases in the middle. This CDR3 contains 15 residues. In DNA, the CDR3 is TGTGCCACCAGCAGAGATGAGGGAAGCACCGGGGAGCTGTTTTTT. This sequence encodes CATSRDEGSTGELFF.

The V gene is TRBV20-1, the J gene TRBJ2-3, with D perhaps TRBD1 or TRBD2 (7 bases each). The germline V gene encodes CDR1 DFQATT and CDR2 SNEGSKA (reference sequence). Trimming removed 6 bases at V and 3 bases at J, with 16 bases between. The CDR3 length is 14 residues. The CDR3 DNA sequence: TGCAGTGCCAGGGGGGGGGAGGGGACAGATACGCAGTATTTT. Amino acids: CSARGGEGTDTQYF.

This clonotype was seen many times. The V call is TRBV3-1, the J call TRBJ2-3; 11 nucleotides align to TRBD2. Germline V gene data show CDR1 as LGHDT and CDR2 as YNNKEL (reference sequence). V lost 0 bases, J lost 4 bases, and 6 bases stayed unmatched. The length of the CDR3 is 17 residues. Written as DNA, the CDR3 is TGTGCCAGCAGCCAAGAAAGGATAGCGGGAGGGCCAGATACGCAGTATTTT. Translation gives CASSQERIAGGPDTQYF.

This clonotype has a count of ten or more. The rearrangement links TRBV6-5 to TRBJ2-3; 11 positions agree with TRBD2. Germline-derived CDR1 and CDR2 are MNHEY and SVGAGI. Trimming at V came to 6 bases and at J to 7 bases, leaving 12 bases not matched to a gene. This CDR3 contains 16 residues. The CDR3 protein is CASSLTSGTFTHTQYF. The CDR3 coding sequence is TGTGCCAGCAGCCTGACTAGCGGGACGTTCACGCATACGCAGTATTTT.

This clonotype was seen a handful of times. The chain is built from TRBV9 and TRBJ2-5; perhaps TRBD1 as D (6 bases). The germline V and J ends were trimmed by 6 bases and 2 bases, with 17 bases remaining between them. Germline V gene lookup returns CDR1 SGDLS and CDR2 YYNGEE. This CDR3 is 15 amino acids long. The CDR3 sequence: CASTAQGLQQETQYF. CDR3 DNA sequence: TGTGCCAGCACAGCACAGGGCCTCCAGCAAGAGACCCAGTACTTC.

This clonotype was observed many times. The rearrangement uses TRBV5-1 and TRBJ2-7; D is uncertain. Germline assignment: CDR1 SGHRS and CDR2 YFSETQ. This CDR3 is 15 amino acids long. Trimming took off 0 bases at V and 3 bases at J, with 13 bases between the two ends. The CDR3 nucleotides read TGCGCCAGCAGCTTGGACCCCAGGACGAGCTACGAGCAGTACTTC. Translated, it gives CASSLDPRTSYEQYF.

In its sample, this clonotype was seen many times. The chain carries TRBV7-2 and TRBJ2-1, with D unresolved. Germline values: CDR1 SGHTA, CDR2 FQGNSA. V was shortened by 3 bases and J by 4 bases, with 7 bases between the two germline ends. This CDR3 contains 13 residues. The CDR3 DNA sequence: TGTGCCAGCAGCTTTCCGACGTACAATGAGCAGTTCTTC. It specifies CASSFPTYNEQFF.

This clonotype was observed at least ten times. The chain combines TRBV5-5 with TRBJ2-3; TRBD2 matches 8 bases. Trimming at V came to 2 bases and at J to 1 base, leaving 3 bases not matched to a gene. CDR1 is SGHKS, CDR2 YYEKEE, per germline (reference sequence). This CDR3 has 15 residues. The CDR3 coding sequence is TGTGCCAGCAGCTTTAGCGGGGCACGCACAGATACGCAGTATTTT. Amino acids: CASSFSGARTDTQYF.